This passage covers 5 T cell receptor beta chains from one sample sequenced in a study of blood T cells in healthy people across ages. The second PCR ran roughly 6 to 12 cycles with a sample-barcoded 5' primer and J-beta primers. TCRdb re-called the 5' RACE reads through MiXCR, storing one row per CDR3 protein. The table includes around 940,000 distinct CDR3 sequences, just over 50% detected once. Sequenced input: blood. Receptor source: a woman aged 55-75 years in good health.

A remark on this clonotype: A clone one base away is much larger, so this may be a read error. The CDR3 spells CASSVDREREKLFF. CDR3 bases: TGTGCCAGCAGCGTCGACAGGGAGAGGGAAAAACTGTTTTTT. The genes are TRBV7-9 and TRBJ1-4, with TRBD1 matching 7 bases. V was clipped by 5 bases and J by 8 bases; unmatched bases: 8. Germline V gene data show CDR1 as SEHNR and CDR2 as FQNEAQ (reference sequence). This CDR3 has 14 amino acids.

This clonotype was detected only once. The chain uses TRBV29-1 and TRBJ2-2, with D tentatively TRBD1 or TRBD2 (7 bases each). Germline V CDR1 and CDR2: SQVTM, ANQGSEA. Trimming pared 6 bases from V and 5 bases from J, leaving 13 bases between. CDR3 size: 13 residues. The CDR3 nucleotides read TGCAGCGTGGATCAGGGGGGGACCGGGGAGCTGTTTTTT. Protein product: CSVDQGGTGELFF.

V and J are TRBV7-3 and TRBJ2-1; the D gene is possibly TRBD2 (5 bases). CDR1 SGHTA and CDR2 FQGTGA come from the germline V gene. V was trimmed by 5 bases and J by 6 bases, leaving 17 bases between them. This CDR3 region has 15 residues. In DNA, the CDR3 is TGTGCCAGCAGCAGCAAGCGCGGGCCGCTCAATGAGCAGTTCTTC. Its protein product is CASSSKRGPLNEQFF.

The chain carries TRBV6-1 and TRBJ1-5; weak D call: TRBD1 (5 bases). The CDR3 loop spans 14 amino acids. Trimming cost V 3 bases and J 7 bases, with 13 bases left between them. Germline CDR1 reads MNHNS; CDR2 reads SASEGT. CDR3: CASSEGVLGQPQHF. DNA for the CDR3: TGTGCCAGCAGTGAGGGGGTTTTGGGACAGCCCCAGCATTTT.

The chain uses TRBV2 and TRBJ1-1, with no clear D. This CDR3 is 10 amino acids long. Germline lookup yields CDR1 SNHLY and CDR2 FYNNEI. The germline V and J ends were trimmed by 6 bases and 9 bases, with 8 bases remaining between them. The CDR3 nucleotides read TGTGCCAGCAGGGTCTCCCAAGCTTTCTTT. As protein: CASRVSQAFF. Full variable domain (missing parts from reference TRBV2 and TRBJ1-1): EPEVTQTPSHQVTQMGQEVILRCVPISNHLYFYWYRQILGQKVEFLVSFYNNEISEKSEIFDDQFSVERPDGSNFTLKIRSTKLEDSAMYFCASRVSQAFFGQGTRLTVV.